The clone carrying this T cell receptor (beta chain) was found once. Its specificity is not known. The entry originates in a study of cytomegalovirus exposure and HLA in healthy donors. Study-level background: The study's early data release held around 85 million unique TCRs from HLA-typed donors.

The study, taken as a whole, reports: Investigators reported 150 to 200 TCR beta chains as tied to cytomegalovirus.

The PCR ran on 60 Vbeta and 13 Jbeta primers. Original processing methods: Later, about 80 million unique TCR beta chains were counted in an analysis, and some 10 million of them were shared. Data came from immunoSEQ multiplex PCR; TCRdb stores just in-frame clones and leaves some out. The DNA gave D and trimming, while V, J and clone size come from that table. The sample yields 99,000 or so clones, 80% seen once. The source material was PBMCs. The clonotype was recovered from a man younger than 45 in good health and CMV-seropositive.

CDR3 coding DNA: TGTGCCAGCTCACCGATAACGACAGGAAAATCGGTTAACACCATATATTTT. As protein: CASSPITTGKSVNTIYF. The V call is TRBV18, the J call TRBJ1-3, with D maybe TRBD1 (6 bases). The V and J ends lost 3 bases and 7 bases respectively, with 22 bases between them. This CDR3 is 17 amino acids long. Germline assignment: CDR1 KGHSH and CDR2 LQKENI.